Listed below are T cell receptor beta chains from one sample, sequenced in a study of T cell responses to AZD1222 COVID-19 vaccine. Sequencing was performed with immunoSEQ multiplex PCR; in TCRdb, only in-frame clones are kept and a portion is missing. The profile shows over 130,000 clones, roughly 90% of them singletons. The sample here was peripheral blood, taken 28 days after the second AZD1222 dose. The receptors shown here come from an adult who received the AZD1222 COVID-19 vaccine. The CDR3 runs from the conserved cysteine through the conserved F or W. The D gene is left open where the match is weak. Size is omitted from some rows. Given values are once, few, many or a class for expanded clones.

j_gene | d_gene | v_gene | abundance | CDR3aa | CDR3nt
TRBJ1-2 | TRBD1 | TRBV3-1/TRBV3-2 | . | CASSQIRTGVGYTF | TGTGCCAGCAGCCAAATTCGGACAGGGGTTGGCTACACCTTC
TRBJ2-1 | TRBD2 | TRBV19 | . | CASSIVRGDNEQFF | TGTGCCAGTAGTATCGTCCGGGGGGACAATGAGCAGTTCTTC
TRBJ2-1 | . | TRBV7-9 | . | CASSSERAPYNEQFF | TGTGCCAGCAGCTCTGAAAGGGCCCCCTACAATGAGCAGTTCTTC
TRBJ1-3 | . | TRBV11-2 | . | CASSLVGTGNTIYF | TGTGCCAGCAGCTTAGTAGGGACTGGAAACACCATATATTTT
TRBJ2-7 | TRBD1 | TRBV2 | . | CASSGLTGDEQYF | TGTGCCAGCAGTGGACTGACAGGGGACGAGCAGTACTTC
TRBJ2-3 | . | TRBV6-5 | . | CASRGTSGGTDTQYF | TGTGCCAGCAGGGGTACTAGTGGGGGGACAGATACGCAGTATTTT
TRBJ2-3 | TRBD2 | TRBV27 | . | CASRGGSGTDTQYF | TGTGCCAGCAGGGGCGGGAGCGGCACAGATACGCAGTATTTT
TRBJ2-2 | TRBD1 | TRBV5-5 | few | CASSWGDRGAGELFF | TGTGCCAGCAGCTGGGGGGACAGGGGCGCCGGGGAGCTGTTTTTT
TRBJ2-1 | . | TRBV7-8 | . | CASSLLPGPTNNEQFF | TGTGCCAGCAGCTTATTGCCGGGACCTACTAACAATGAGCAGTTCTTC
TRBJ1-2 | TRBD1 | TRBV27 | . | CASSLSGGAGGLAGYTF | TGTGCCAGCAGTTTATCGGGAGGGGCAGGGGGCCTGGCTGGCTACACCTTC
TRBJ2-5 | . | TRBV11-2 | . | CASSLEETQYF | TGTGCCAGCAGCTTAGAAGAGACCCAGTACTTC
TRBJ2-2 | TRBD2 | TRBV3-1/TRBV3-2 | . | CASSPNVLAGVTGELFF | TGTGCCAGCAGCCCGAACGTACTAGCGGGAGTAACCGGGGAGCTGTTTTTT
TRBJ1-5 | TRBD1 | TRBV19 | . | CASSIGTGYSNQPQHF | TGTGCCAGTAGTATCGGGACAGGCTATAGCAATCAGCCCCAGCATTTT
TRBJ2-7 | . | TRBV27 | few | CASSPTGNEQYF | TGTGCCAGCAGCCCGACGGGTAACGAGCAGTACTTC
TRBJ2-5 | TRBD1 | TRBV6-5 | . | CASRRTGEMETQYF | TGTGCCAGCCGTAGGACAGGGGAGATGGAGACCCAGTACTTC
TRBJ2-3 | TRBD2 | TRBV3-1/TRBV3-2 | . | CASSQDLASGIIDTQYF | TGTGCCAGCAGCCAAGATCTGGCTAGCGGGATTATAGATACGCAGTATTTT
TRBJ1-2 | TRBD1 | TRBV30 | . | CAGEETGSYGYTF | TGTGCCGGAGAAGAGACAGGGTCTTATGGCTACACCTTC
TRBJ1-1 | . | TRBV3-1/TRBV3-2 | . | CASSQLQGNTEAFF | TGTGCCAGCAGCCAATTACAGGGGAACACTGAAGCTTTCTTT
TRBJ2-5 | TRBD1 | TRBV28 | once | CASSLGGQGPQETQYF | TGTGCCAGCAGTTTGGGTGGACAGGGCCCACAAGAGACCCAGTACTTC
TRBJ2-1 | TRBD2 | TRBV5-6 | . | CASSPAGLANEQFF | TGTGCCAGCAGCCCAGCGGGACTAGCAAATGAGCAGTTCTTC
TRBJ2-3 | . | TRBV6-5 | . | CASSYDASVTDTQYF | TGTGCCAGCAGTTACGACGCCTCGGTCACAGATACGCAGTATTTT
TRBJ2-5 | . | TRBV7-9 | few | CASSLAELLETQYF | TGTGCCAGCAGCTTAGCGGAACTCTTGGAGACCCAGTACTTC
TRBJ1-1 | . | TRBV9 | . | CASSVGGVGENTEAFF | TGTGCCAGCAGCGTAGGTGGGGTTGGAGAGAACACTGAAGCTTTCTTT
TRBJ1-4 | TRBD1 | TRBV7-6 | . | CASSLAWAGGEKLFF | TGTGCCAGCAGCTTAGCGTGGGCAGGGGGTGAAAAACTGTTTTTT
TRBJ2-7 | . | TRBV18 | . | CASSPEDGGAWVKQYF | TGTGCCAGCTCACCTGAGGACGGAGGAGCCTGGGTTAAGCAGTACTTC
TRBJ1-1 | TRBD1 | TRBV18 | . | CASSPGTGGNTEAFF | TGTGCCAGCTCACCAGGAACAGGGGGTAACACTGAAGCTTTCTTT
TRBJ2-1 | . | TRBV11-2 | . | CASSLGRSRIAEKQFF | TGTGCCAGCAGCTTAGGTCGGTCCCGTATAGCGGAGAAGCAGTTCTTC
TRBJ2-7 | . | TRBV11-2 | . | CASSLGGTRPYEQYF | TGTGCCAGCAGCTTAGGGGGGACTCGACCCTACGAGCAGTACTTC
TRBJ1-2 | TRBD1 | TRBV7-9 | . | CASSSTGGVGPPNYGYTF | TGTGCCAGCAGCTCGACAGGGGGCGTAGGACCACCTAACTATGGCTACACCTTC
TRBJ2-1 | TRBD2 | TRBV12-5 | once | CASGLPLAGGSNEQFF | TGTGCTAGTGGTTTGCCCCTAGCGGGGGGAAGTAATGAGCAGTTCTTC
TRBJ1-1 | . | TRBV19 | . | CASSIDHAWNTEAFF | TGTGCCAGTAGTATAGATCACGCATGGAATACTGAAGCTTTCTTT